The T cell receptor (beta chain) described here comes from a study of beta chain features in type 1 diabetes. General study findings and limits: Significant though moderate, a shortening of TCRB CDR3s appeared in all four CD4+ subsets of Type 1 diabetes patients. Type 1 diabetes patients showed fewer insertions and more deletions at VDJ junctions. It was among patients, rather than healthy donors, that naive, central memory and Treg TCRB repertoires appeared more similar.

In regard to this clone: No antigen is known for it.

Germline V gene sequence: CDR1 GTSNPN, CDR2 SVGIG (reference sequence). V shed 2 bases and J 12 bases; nucleotides not matched to a gene: 13. CDR3 size: 13 residues. Expressed TCRB transcripts were sequenced because the isolated RNA had all been reverse transcribed beforehand. Sequencing used immunoSEQ multiplex PCR; TCRdb keeps in-frame clones, though not all of them. Found here are roughly 250,000 clones, around 68% of them singletons; the top ten hold approximately 0.053%. V is TRBV30 and J is TRBJ2-7; 7 bases match TRBD1. The origin of this receptor is a man in his thirties or forties in good health. Sequencing used naive CD4+ T cells from blood. The CDR3 DNA reads as TGTGCCTGGAGTCCCACTAGGGACAGAGCGCTGTACTTC. Protein product: CAWSPTRDRALYF.